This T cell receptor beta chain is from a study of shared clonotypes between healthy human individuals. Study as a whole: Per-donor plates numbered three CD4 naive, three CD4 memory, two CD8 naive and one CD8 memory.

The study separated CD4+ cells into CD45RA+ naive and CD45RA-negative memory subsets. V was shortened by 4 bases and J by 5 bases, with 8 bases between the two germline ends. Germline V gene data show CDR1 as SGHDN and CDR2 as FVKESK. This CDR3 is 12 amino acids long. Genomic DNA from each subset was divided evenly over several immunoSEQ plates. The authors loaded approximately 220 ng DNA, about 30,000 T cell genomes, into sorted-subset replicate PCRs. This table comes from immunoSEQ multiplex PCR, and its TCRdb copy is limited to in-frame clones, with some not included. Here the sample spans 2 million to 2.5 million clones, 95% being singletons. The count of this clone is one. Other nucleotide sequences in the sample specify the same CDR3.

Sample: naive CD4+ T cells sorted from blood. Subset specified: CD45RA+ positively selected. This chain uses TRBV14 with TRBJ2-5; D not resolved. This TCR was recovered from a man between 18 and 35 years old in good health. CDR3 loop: CASSPSRETQYF. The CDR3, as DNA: TGTGCCAGCAGCCCGAGCCGGGAGACCCAGTACTTC.